A single TCR beta chain is shown here with its context. No antigen is known for it. The sample is drawn from a study of cytomegalovirus exposure and HLA in healthy donors. Study overall: Across 350 to 500 genotyped donors, approximately 81% landed in the Caucasian-associated ancestry cluster.

It was with 60 Vbeta and 13 Jbeta primers that the PCR ran. In the authors' methods: In a later analysis, of approximately 81 million unique beta chains, approximately 10 million appeared in at least two donors. TCRdb's copy holds only in-frame clones and misses some; the assay was immunoSEQ multiplex PCR. V, J and clone size derive from that table, while D and trimming were established from the DNA sequence. The data hold more than 95,000 clones, with 10% observed a single time. Regarding the study as a whole: Cytomegalovirus status was reportedly diagnosed by the classifier with high sensitivity and specificity.

The CDR3 contains 15 residues. With 2 bases removed from V and 6 bases from J, the gap between germline ends came to 17 bases. Germline values: CDR1 SGHTA, CDR2 FQGNSA. Sequences were obtained from PBMCs. The TCR comes from a man aged 40-55 years in good health and CMV-seropositive. V and J are TRBV7-2 and TRBJ2-7; D remains unclear. CDR3 nucleotides: TGTGCCAGCAGCTTAATGGGCCCTACCGCCGGCGAGCAGTACTTC. Its protein is CASSLMGPTAGEQYF. Drawing the rest from reference TRBV7-2 and TRBJ2-7, the complete variable domain is GAGVSQSPSNKVTEKGKDVELRCDPISGHTALYWYRQSLGQGLEFLIYFQGNSAPDKSGLPSDRFSAERTGGSVSTLTIQRTQQEDSAVYLCASSLMGPTAGEQYFGPGTRLTVT.